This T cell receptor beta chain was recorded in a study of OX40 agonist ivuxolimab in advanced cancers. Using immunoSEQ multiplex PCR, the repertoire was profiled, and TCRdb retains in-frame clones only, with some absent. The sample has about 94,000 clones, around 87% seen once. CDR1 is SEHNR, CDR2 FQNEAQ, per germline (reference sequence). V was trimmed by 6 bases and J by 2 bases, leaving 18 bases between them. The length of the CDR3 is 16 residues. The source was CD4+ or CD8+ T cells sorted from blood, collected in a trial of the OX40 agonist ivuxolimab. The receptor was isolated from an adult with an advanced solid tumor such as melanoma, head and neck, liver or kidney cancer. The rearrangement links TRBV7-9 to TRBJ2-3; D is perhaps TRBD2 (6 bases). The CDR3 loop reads CASSSLSGGNTDTQYF. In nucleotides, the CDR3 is TGTGCCAGCAGTTCCCTTTCCGGGGGAAACACAGATACGCAGTATTTT.